Here is one TCR beta chain with its context. Its target is not known. Generated by immunoSEQ multiplex PCR, the TCRdb table keeps only in-frame clones and is missing some. The sample carries tens of thousands of clones, more than 80% recorded once. Trimming left V 5 bases short and J 1 base short, with 5 bases between. This CDR3 region has 13 residues. The germline V gene encodes CDR1 SGHTA and CDR2 FQGNSA. The sample belongs to a study of chemoradiotherapy in HPV16-positive cancers. The study, taken as a whole, reports: During treatment, candidate HPV-specific clones and E7-related motifs expanded in tumor.

This chain uses TRBV7-2 with TRBJ2-2, with no clear D. The clonotype was recovered from a human donor with HPV-associated anogenital cancer. This specimen was blood, taken from a patient who underwent chemoradiotherapy. CDR3 DNA sequence: TGTGCCAGCAGCACCTGGAACACCGGGGAGCTGTTTTTT. Its protein product is CASSTWNTGELFF.